This T cell receptor (beta chain) stems from a study of CD8 T cells in ankylosing spondylitis. Study-level results: Certain motif variants had earlier appeared in reactive arthritis synovial fluid and blood. Roughly 8 highly homologous variants made up a TCR beta motif, and this motif appeared characteristic of ankylosing spondylitis blood.

In its sample, this clonotype was seen many times. Its specificity is unknown. TCRdb redid the calling of the 5' RACE reads with MiXCR, one entry per CDR3 protein. The sample has about 540,000 distinct CDR3 sequences, approximately 11% seen once. The CDR3 is 15 amino acids. Trimming left V 1 base short and J 7 bases short, with 13 bases between. Germline CDR1 reads KGHDR; CDR2 reads SFDVKD. The sequenced sample was blood, either unsorted or a sorted T cell fraction (not recorded which). The gene calls are TRBV24-1 and TRBJ2-1; either TRBD1 or TRBD2 may supply D (7 bases each). The sequence came from a male donor with ankylosing spondylitis. Here the CDR3 reads CATSDLGQGGNEQFF. CDR3 coding DNA: TGTGCCACCAGTGATTTAGGGCAGGGGGGGAATGAGCAGTTCTTC.